These 19 T cell receptor beta chains were all obtained from the same sample, sequenced in a study of T-cell reconstitution after alpha-beta-depleted transplantation in children. As it was prepared, the TCRbeta library received unique molecular identifiers. TCRdb reanalysed the PCR reads using MiXCR and keeps one entry per CDR3 protein. The sample holds approximately 500,000 distinct CDR3 sequences, roughly a tenth seen once. The source material was PBMCs, sampled before TCRalphabeta/CD19-depleted stem cell transplant. The receptor source for this set is a child under 10 years old with inherited bone marrow failure, due to receive a stem cell transplant.

This clonotype was seen a handful of times. The chain combines TRBV16 with TRBJ2-7; D is unclear. The V end was cut by 1 base, the J end by 3 bases, with 4 bases between. The CDR3 runs to 12 residues. Germline assignment: CDR1 KGHSY and CDR2 FQNENV. The CDR3 reads CASSQWNYEQYF. The CDR3 DNA follows: TGTGCCAGCAGCCAATGGAACTACGAGCAGTACTTC. Full variable domain (missing parts from reference TRBV16 and TRBJ2-7): GEEVAQTPKHLVRGEGQKAKLYCAPIKGHSYVFWYQQVLKNEFKFLISFQNENVFDETGMPKERFSAKCLPNSPCSLEIQATKLEDSAVYFCASSQWNYEQYFGPGTRLTVT.

This clonotype occurred many times. The chain recombines TRBV9 with TRBJ2-5; no firm D call. The germline V gene encodes CDR1 SGDLS and CDR2 YYNGEE. Between the trimmed V and J ends, which lost 3 bases and 4 bases, there was a span of 7 bases. The length of the CDR3 is 12 residues. The chain's CDR3 is CASSGRSETQYF. The CDR3 nucleotides read TGTGCCAGCAGCGGACGGTCAGAGACCCAGTACTTC.

This clonotype was seen a few times. The chain is built from TRBV27 and TRBJ2-1, with 15 bases fitting TRBD2. The junction had 8 bases not matched to a gene; V was cut back by 5 bases and J by 9 bases. Germline V CDR1 and CDR2: MNHEY, SMNVEV (reference sequence). The CDR3 has 16 residues. CDR3 DNA: TGTGCCAGCAGTCCCCGGACTAGCGGGAGGGGGGGTGAGCAGTTCTTC. This sequence encodes CASSPRTSGRGGEQFF.

This clonotype was counted once. A single base separates this from a much larger clone, so it may be a read error. V gene TRBV7-9 combines with J gene TRBJ2-7; 7 nucleotides align to TRBD2. V lost 5 bases, J lost 0 bases, and 13 bases stayed unmatched. The length of the CDR3 is 17 residues. The germline V gene encodes CDR1 SEHNR and CDR2 FQNEAQ (reference sequence). CDR3 sequence reads: CASSPPLGGRGSYEQYF. In DNA form, the CDR3 reads TGTGCCAGCAGCCCCCCCCTCGGGGGGAGGGGCTCCTACGAGCAGTACTTC. The full variable domain, its missing parts supplied by reference TRBV7-9 and TRBJ2-7, is DTGVSQNPRHKITKRGQNVTFRCDPISEHNRLYWYRQTLGQGPEFLTYFQNEAQLEKSRLLSDRFSAERPKGSFSTLEIQRTEQGDSAMYLCASSPPLGGRGSYEQYFGPGTRLTVT.

In its sample, this clonotype was seen many times. The chain has TRBV28 and TRBJ2-7; D may be TRBD2 (6 bases). The CDR3 covers 15 residues. Germline CDR1 is MDHEN and CDR2 is SYDVKM. With 8 bases removed from V and 3 bases from J, the gap between germline ends came to 20 bases. CDR3 sequence reads: CASGGGTSPVYEQYF. Written as DNA, the CDR3 is TGTGCCAGCGGAGGCGGGACCTCCCCCGTCTACGAGCAGTACTTC. Together with reference TRBV28 and TRBJ2-7, the CDR3 gives the full variable domain: DVKVTQSSRYLVKRTGEKVFLECVQDMDHENMFWYRQDPGLGLRLIYFSYDVKMKEKGDIPEGYSVSREKKERFSLILESASTNQTSMYLCASGGGTSPVYEQYFGPGTRLTVT.

At least ten counts were recorded for this clonotype. This chain joins TRBV29-1 and TRBJ1-5; D is unresolved. The V gene lost 3 bases and the J gene lost 6 bases, with 12 bases spanning the gap. The CDR3 has 13 amino acids. Germline V CDR1 and CDR2: SQVTM, ANQGSEA. This CDR3 reads CSVESRAGQPQHF. Here the CDR3 DNA reads TGCAGCGTTGAGTCAAGGGCAGGTCAGCCCCAGCATTTT.

This clonotype appeared many times. The rearrangement uses TRBV4-3 and TRBJ1-1, with 9 positions matching TRBD1. Germline V CDR1 and CDR2: LGHNA, YSLEER. The CDR3 has 17 residues. J was trimmed by 11 bases and V by 0 bases; bases with no gene match: 16. The DNA of the CDR3 is TGCGCCAGCAGCCAAGATAGAGGAGGACAGGGGCCCGCCGTCGCTTTCTTT. It is translated as CASSQDRGGQGPAVAFF.

This clonotype was found many times. V gene TRBV2 combines with J gene TRBJ1-2; D remains unclear. This CDR3 comprises 13 residues. With 9 bases removed from V and 5 bases from J, the gap between germline ends came to 16 bases. CDR1 is SNHLY, CDR2 FYNNEI, per germline. The DNA for the CDR3 is TGTGCCAGTTTGTACGGCGATCGATATGGCTACACCTTC. Its protein is CASLYGDRYGYTF.

This clonotype counts as medium-sized. This chain uses TRBV7-8 with TRBJ2-1; 8 nucleotides agree with TRBD2. Germline V CDR1 and CDR2: SGHVS, FQNEAQ. CDR3 length: 15 residues. J was trimmed by 7 bases and V by 5 bases; bases with no gene match: 10. Here the CDR3 DNA reads TGTGCCAGCAGCGTCACTAGCGGTCCATTAAATGAGCAGTTCTTC. It translates to CASSVTSGPLNEQFF.

In this sample, this clonotype turned up many times. The genes are TRBV28 and TRBJ2-1; D call uncertain. The CDR3 spans 12 residues. Trimming shortened V by 5 bases and J by 13 bases, and 15 bases separated the two germline ends. Germline assignment: CDR1 MDHEN and CDR2 SYDVKM. CDR3 residues: CASSPIRTLQFF. As DNA, the CDR3 is TGTGCCAGCAGTCCGATCAGAACTCTCCAGTTCTTC. Supplemented by reference TRBV28 and TRBJ2-1, the full variable domain reads DVKVTQSSRYLVKRTGEKVFLECVQDMDHENMFWYRQDPGLGLRLIYFSYDVKMKEKGDIPEGYSVSREKKERFSLILESASTNQTSMYLCASSPIRTLQFFGPGTRLTVL.

This clonotype was counted many times. The rearrangement uses TRBV27 and TRBJ2-1, with D tentatively TRBD2 (5 bases). The germline V gene encodes CDR1 MNHEY and CDR2 SMNVEV (reference sequence). The CDR3 is 15 residues long. Trimming left V 5 bases short and J 4 bases short, with 15 bases between. This chain's CDR3 is CASSVTREPYNEQFF. The CDR3 bases are TGTGCCAGCAGTGTAACCCGGGAACCTTACAATGAGCAGTTCTTC.

This clonotype has ten or more counts. V gene TRBV12-3 or TRBV12-4 combines with J gene TRBJ1-1; D is unresolved. The CDR3 is 13 residues long. V lost 6 bases and J 1 base, leaving 9 bases between the germline ends. CDR3 nucleotide sequence: TGTGCCAGCAGCTTGGTTCGGAACACTGAAGCTTTCTTT. Its translation: CASSLVRNTEAFF.

The genes are TRBV12-3 or TRBV12-4 and TRBJ1-1; 8 bases fit TRBD1. J lost 3 bases, V lost 7 bases, and 16 bases had no gene match. The CDR3 extends over 17 amino acids. CDR3 loop: CASTPTADRVEYTEAFF. The CDR3 DNA sequence: TGTGCCAGCACCCCCACCGCGGACAGGGTTGAGTACACTGAAGCTTTCTTT.

The sample holds many counts of this clonotype. The chain couples TRBV11-2 to TRBJ2-3; TRBD1 aligns across 7 bases. CDR1 is SGHAT, CDR2 FQNNGV, per germline. The CDR3 spans 16 residues. V shed 4 bases and J 0 bases; nucleotides not matched to a gene: 7. The CDR3 region is CASSSVRGGSTDTQYF. CDR3 bases: TGTGCCAGCAGCTCGGTTCGAGGGGGCAGCACAGATACGCAGTATTTT.

In its sample, this clonotype was seen many times. This rearrangement joins TRBV7-2 to TRBJ2-7, with 12 bases identical to TRBD2. This CDR3 has 16 amino acids. Trimming took 5 bases from V and 3 from J; bases not matched to a gene: 8. Germline V gene lookup returns CDR1 SGHTA and CDR2 FQGNSA. The CDR3 reads CASSRKTSGRFYEQYF. CDR3 DNA: TGTGCCAGCAGCCGGAAAACTAGCGGGAGGTTCTACGAGCAGTACTTC.

This clonotype appeared many times. The rearrangement uses TRBV19 and TRBJ2-2, with D possibly TRBD2 on 6 matching bases. The germline V gene has CDR1 LNHDA and CDR2 SQIVND (reference sequence). Trimming cost V 11 bases and J 5 bases, with 15 bases left between them. This CDR3 contains 13 residues. The CDR3 DNA is TGTGCCGGGCGGGACCTAGGGACCGGGGAGCTGTTTTTT. Amino acid sequence: CAGRDLGTGELFF.

This clonotype showed up many times. This chain joins TRBV27 and TRBJ1-6; 7 nucleotides match TRBD1. Trimming removed 6 bases from V and 6 bases from J; junction bases left unmatched: 5. This CDR3 has 14 amino acids. Germline values: CDR1 MNHEY, CDR2 SMNVEV (reference sequence). CDR3 sequence: CASRYRGVNSPLHF. The CDR3 coding sequence is TGTGCCAGCAGATACAGGGGAGTTAATTCACCCCTCCACTTT.

The rearrangement joins TRBV15 to TRBJ2-6, with unresolved D. V lost 3 bases and J lost 4, with 7 bases in between. Germline V CDR1 and CDR2: LNHNV, YYDKDF (reference sequence). This CDR3 region has 14 residues. Written as DNA, the CDR3 is TGTGCCACCAGCAGCCGTTCCGGGGCCAACGTCCTGACTTTC. Amino acid sequence: CATSSRSGANVLTF. Looking up the rest from reference TRBV15 and TRBJ2-6 gives the full variable domain: DAMVIQNPRYQVTQFGKPVTLSCSQTLNHNVMYWYQQKSSQAPKLLFHYYDKDFNNEADTPDNFQSRRPNTSFCFLDIRSPGLGDTAMYLCATSSRSGANVLTFGAGSRLTVL.

This clonotype has ten or more counts. This chain links TRBV4-1 with TRBJ2-1; D gene unclear. The CDR3 extends over 15 amino acids. Trimming pared 4 bases from V and 7 bases from J, leaving 17 bases between. CDR1 MGHRA and CDR2 YSYEKL come from the germline V gene. Written as DNA, the CDR3 is TGCGCCAGCAGCCTTGGTCCGGGCACTGCTAATGAGCAGTTCTTC. Translation gives CASSLGPGTANEQFF.